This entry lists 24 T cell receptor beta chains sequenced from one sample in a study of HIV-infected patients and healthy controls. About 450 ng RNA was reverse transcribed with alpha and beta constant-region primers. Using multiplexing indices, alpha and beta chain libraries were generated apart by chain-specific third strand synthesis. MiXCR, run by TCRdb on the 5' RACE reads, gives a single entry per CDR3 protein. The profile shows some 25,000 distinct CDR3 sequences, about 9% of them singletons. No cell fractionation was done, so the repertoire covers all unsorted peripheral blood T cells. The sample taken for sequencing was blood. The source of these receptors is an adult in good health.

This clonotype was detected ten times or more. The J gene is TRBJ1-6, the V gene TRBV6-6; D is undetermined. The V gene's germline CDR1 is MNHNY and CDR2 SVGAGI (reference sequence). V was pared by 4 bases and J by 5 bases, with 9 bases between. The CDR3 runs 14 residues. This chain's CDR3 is CASSSGRDNSPLHF. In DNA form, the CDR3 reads TGTGCCAGCAGTTCCGGACGGGATAATTCACCCCTCCACTTT.

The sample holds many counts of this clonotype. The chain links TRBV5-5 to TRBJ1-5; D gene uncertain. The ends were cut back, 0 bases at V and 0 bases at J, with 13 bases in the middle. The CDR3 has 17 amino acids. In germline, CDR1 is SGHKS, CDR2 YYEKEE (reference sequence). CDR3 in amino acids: CASSLGFPYSSNQPQHF. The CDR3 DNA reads TGTGCCAGCAGCTTGGGTTTCCCGTACAGTAGCAATCAGCCCCAGCATTTT.

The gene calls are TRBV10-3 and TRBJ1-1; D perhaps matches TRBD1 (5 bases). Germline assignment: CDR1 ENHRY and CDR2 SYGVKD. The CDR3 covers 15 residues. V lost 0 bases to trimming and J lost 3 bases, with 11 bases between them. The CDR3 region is CAISESPGWDTEAFF. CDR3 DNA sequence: TGTGCCATCAGTGAGTCCCCAGGGTGGGACACTGAAGCTTTCTTT.

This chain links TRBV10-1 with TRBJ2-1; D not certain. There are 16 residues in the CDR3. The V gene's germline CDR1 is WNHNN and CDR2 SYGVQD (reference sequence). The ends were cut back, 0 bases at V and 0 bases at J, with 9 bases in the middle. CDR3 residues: CASSESTLRSYNEQFF. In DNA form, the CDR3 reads TGCGCCAGCAGTGAGTCCACCTTACGCTCCTACAATGAGCAGTTCTTC.

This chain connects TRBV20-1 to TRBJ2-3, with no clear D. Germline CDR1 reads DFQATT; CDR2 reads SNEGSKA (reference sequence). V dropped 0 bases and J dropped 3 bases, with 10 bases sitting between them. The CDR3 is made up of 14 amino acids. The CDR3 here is CSARDHARTDTQYF. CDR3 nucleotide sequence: TGCAGTGCTAGAGACCATGCCAGGACAGATACGCAGTATTTT.

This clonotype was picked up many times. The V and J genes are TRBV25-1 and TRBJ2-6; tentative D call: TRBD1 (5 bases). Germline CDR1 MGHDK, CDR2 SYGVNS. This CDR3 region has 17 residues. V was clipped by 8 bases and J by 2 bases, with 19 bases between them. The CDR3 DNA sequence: TGTGCCAGCCCCCTCCGGCAGGGAATCACTGGGGCCAACGTCCTGACTTTC. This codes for CASPLRQGITGANVLTF.

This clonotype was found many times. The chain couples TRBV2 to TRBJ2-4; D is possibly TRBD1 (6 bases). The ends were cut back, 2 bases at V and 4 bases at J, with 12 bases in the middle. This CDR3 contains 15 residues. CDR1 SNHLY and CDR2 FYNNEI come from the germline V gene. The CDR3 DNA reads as TGTGCCAGCAGTGAAAACAGGGTGCCAAAAAACATTCAGTACTTC. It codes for CASSENRVPKNIQYF.

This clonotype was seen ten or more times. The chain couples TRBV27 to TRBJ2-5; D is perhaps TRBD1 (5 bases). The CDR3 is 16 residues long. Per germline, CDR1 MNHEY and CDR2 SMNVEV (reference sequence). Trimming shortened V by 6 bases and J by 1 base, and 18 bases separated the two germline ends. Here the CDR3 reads CASRHLYPGLQETQYF. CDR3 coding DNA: TGTGCCAGCAGACATTTATACCCAGGGCTCCAAGAGACCCAGTACTTC.

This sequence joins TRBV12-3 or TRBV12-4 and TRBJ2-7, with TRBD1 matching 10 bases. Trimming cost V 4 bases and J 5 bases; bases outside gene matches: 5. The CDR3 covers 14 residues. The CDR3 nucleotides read TGTGCCAGCAGTTGGGACAGGGGAGGGAACGAGCAGTACTTC. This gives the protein CASSWDRGGNEQYF.

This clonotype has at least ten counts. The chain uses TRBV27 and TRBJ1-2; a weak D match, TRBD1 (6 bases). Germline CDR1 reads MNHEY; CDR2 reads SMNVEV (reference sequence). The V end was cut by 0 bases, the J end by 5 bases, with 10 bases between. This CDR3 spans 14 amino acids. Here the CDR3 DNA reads TGTGCCAGCAGTTTATCCCGGGGGGCATATGGCTACACCTTC. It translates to CASSLSRGAYGYTF.

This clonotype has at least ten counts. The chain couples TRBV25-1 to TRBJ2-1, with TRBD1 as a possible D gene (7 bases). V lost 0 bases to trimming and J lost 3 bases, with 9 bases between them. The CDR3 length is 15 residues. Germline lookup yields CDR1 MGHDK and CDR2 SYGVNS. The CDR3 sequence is CASSEYRGDYNEQFF. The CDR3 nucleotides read TGTGCCAGCAGTGAATACAGGGGGGACTACAATGAGCAGTTCTTC.

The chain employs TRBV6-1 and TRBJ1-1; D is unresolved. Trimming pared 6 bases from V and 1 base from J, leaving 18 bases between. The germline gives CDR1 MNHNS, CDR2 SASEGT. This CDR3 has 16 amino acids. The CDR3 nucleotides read TGTGCCAGCAGGGACCAATGGGCTTGGGGGAACACTGAAGCTTTCTTT. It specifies CASRDQWAWGNTEAFF.

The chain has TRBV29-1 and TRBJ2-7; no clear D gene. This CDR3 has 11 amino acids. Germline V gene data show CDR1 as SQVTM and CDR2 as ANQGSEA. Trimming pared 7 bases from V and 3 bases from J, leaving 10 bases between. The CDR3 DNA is TGCAGCGGGAGTACATACTACGAGCAGTACTTC. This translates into CSGSTYYEQYF.

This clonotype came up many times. The CDR3 reads CASSPRTGALMNTEAFF. The CDR3 DNA reads TGTGCCAGCAGTCCCCGGACAGGGGCGTTAATGAACACTGAAGCTTTCTTT. This chain joins TRBV12-3 or TRBV12-4 and TRBJ1-1, with TRBD1 identical over 9 bases. This CDR3 contains 17 residues. With 5 bases clipped from V and 0 bases from J, the junction kept 10 bases outside the gene matches.

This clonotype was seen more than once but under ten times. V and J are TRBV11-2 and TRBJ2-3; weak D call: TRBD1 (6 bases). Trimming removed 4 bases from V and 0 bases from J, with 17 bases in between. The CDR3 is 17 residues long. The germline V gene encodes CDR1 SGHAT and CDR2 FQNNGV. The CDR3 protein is CASSSYSRGSSTDTQYF. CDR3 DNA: TGTGCCAGCAGCTCCTACTCCAGGGGATCTAGCACAGATACGCAGTATTTT.

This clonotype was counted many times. The CDR3 loop is CASSLFPGLAGAGDTQYF. The CDR3 nucleotides read TGTGCCAGCAGTTTATTTCCCGGACTAGCGGGGGCCGGAGATACGCAGTATTTT. The genes are TRBV27 and TRBJ2-3; 13 bases map to TRBD2. From germline, CDR1 is MNHEY and CDR2 SMNVEV (reference sequence). V lost 1 base and J lost 5; bases outside the gene matches: 9. The CDR3 covers 18 residues.

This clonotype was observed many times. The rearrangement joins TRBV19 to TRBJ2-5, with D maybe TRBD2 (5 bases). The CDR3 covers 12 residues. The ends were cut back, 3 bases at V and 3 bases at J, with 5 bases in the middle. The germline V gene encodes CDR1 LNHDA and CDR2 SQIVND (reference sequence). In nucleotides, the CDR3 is TGTGCCAGTAGTATCGGGGAAGAGACCCAGTACTTC. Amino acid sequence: CASSIGEETQYF.

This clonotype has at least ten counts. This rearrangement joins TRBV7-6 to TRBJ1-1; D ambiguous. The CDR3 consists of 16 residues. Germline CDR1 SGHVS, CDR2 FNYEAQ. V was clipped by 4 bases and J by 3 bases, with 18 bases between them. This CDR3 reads CASSYVPRFRDTEAFF. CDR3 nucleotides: TGTGCCAGCAGCTATGTCCCTAGGTTTAGGGACACTGAAGCTTTCTTT.

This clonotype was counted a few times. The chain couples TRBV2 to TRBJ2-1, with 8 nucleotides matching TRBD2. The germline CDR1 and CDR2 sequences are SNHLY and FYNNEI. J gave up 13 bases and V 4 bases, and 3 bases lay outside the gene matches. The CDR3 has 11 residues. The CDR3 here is CASSGSGIQFF. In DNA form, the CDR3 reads TGTGCCAGCAGTGGTAGCGGGATCCAGTTCTTC.

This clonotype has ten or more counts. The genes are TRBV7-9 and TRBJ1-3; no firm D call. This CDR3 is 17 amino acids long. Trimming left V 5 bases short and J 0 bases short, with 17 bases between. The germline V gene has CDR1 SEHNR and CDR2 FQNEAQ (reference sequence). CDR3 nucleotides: TGTGCCAGCAGCCTAACCCTGGGATCCCTCTCTGGAAACACCATATATTTT. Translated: CASSLTLGSLSGNTIYF.

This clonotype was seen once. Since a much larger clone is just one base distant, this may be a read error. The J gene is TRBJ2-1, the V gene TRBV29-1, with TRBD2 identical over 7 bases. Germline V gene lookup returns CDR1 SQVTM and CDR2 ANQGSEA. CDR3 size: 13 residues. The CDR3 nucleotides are TGCGGCGTTGTCCCTCGGACTAGGAATGAGCAGTTCTTC. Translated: CGVVPRTRNEQFF.

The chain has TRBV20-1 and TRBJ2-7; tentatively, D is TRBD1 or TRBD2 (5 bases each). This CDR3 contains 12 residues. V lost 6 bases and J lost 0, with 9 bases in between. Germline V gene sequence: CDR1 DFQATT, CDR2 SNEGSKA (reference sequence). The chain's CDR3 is CSARGNSYEQYF. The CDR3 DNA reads TGCAGTGCGAGGGGAAACTCCTACGAGCAGTACTTC.

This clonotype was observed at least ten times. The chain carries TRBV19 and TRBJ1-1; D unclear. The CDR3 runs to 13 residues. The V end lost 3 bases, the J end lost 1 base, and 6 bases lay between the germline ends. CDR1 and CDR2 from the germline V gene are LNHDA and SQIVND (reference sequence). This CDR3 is CASSMSWNTEAFF. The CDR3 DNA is TGTGCCAGTAGTATGTCTTGGAACACTGAAGCTTTCTTT.

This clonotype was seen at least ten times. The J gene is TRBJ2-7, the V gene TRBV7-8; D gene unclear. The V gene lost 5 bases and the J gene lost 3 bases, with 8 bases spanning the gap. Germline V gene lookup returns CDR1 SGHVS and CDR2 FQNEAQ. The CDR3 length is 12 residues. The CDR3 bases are TGTGCCAGCAGCCCCGGGTACTACGAGCAGTACTTC. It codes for CASSPGYYEQYF.